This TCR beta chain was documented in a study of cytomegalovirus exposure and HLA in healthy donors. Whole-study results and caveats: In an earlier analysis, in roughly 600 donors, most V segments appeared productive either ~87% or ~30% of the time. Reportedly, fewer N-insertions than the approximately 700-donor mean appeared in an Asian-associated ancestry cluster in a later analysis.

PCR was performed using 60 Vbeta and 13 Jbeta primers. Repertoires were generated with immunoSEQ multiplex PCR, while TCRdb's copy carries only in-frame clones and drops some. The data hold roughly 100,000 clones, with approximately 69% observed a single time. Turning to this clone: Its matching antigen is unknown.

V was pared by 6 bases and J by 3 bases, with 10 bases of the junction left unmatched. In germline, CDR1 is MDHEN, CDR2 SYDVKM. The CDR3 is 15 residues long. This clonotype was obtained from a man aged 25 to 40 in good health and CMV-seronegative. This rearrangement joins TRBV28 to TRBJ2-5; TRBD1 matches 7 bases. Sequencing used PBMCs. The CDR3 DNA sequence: TGTGCCAGCAGCCGTGAGAGAGGGGGCAAAGAGACCCAGTACTTC. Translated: CASSRERGGKETQYF.